This TCR beta chain was identified during a study of shared clonotypes between healthy human individuals. Study details: In total, the donors were a couple of women and three men aged 18 to 49. General study findings and limits: The sampled material consisted only of blood, and tissue repertoires are likely to differ. What limited the represented genetic and exposure-history diversity was the small number of donors.

Deep-level assay runs were performed. Sequenced by immunoSEQ multiplex PCR; TCRdb stores in-frame clones only, minus some. Of over 2 million clones in the sample, just under 95% were seen once. On this clone: What it recognizes is unknown.

The clonotype was recovered from a man aged 18 to 29 in good health. Some clones in this sample may be carry-over from other donors' samples. Sequencing was done on a sample of naive CD4+ T cells from PBMCs. The subset was: CD45RA+ positively selected.

The CDR3 bases are TGTGCCAGCAGCGTAGCGGGGTGGGGGTATGAAAAACTGTTTTTT. Translation gives CASSVAGWGYEKLFF. The rearrangement joins TRBV9 to TRBJ1-4, with D possibly TRBD1 on 5 matching bases. The V end was cut by 0 bases, the J end by 6 bases, with 12 bases between. Germline V gene sequence: CDR1 SGDLS, CDR2 YYNGEE. The CDR3 has 15 amino acids.